These 13 T cell receptor beta chains share one sample of origin, sequenced in a study of blood T cells in healthy people across ages. Primed by a sample-barcoded 5' primer and a J-beta primer mix, a second PCR proceeded for about 6 to 11 cycles. TCRdb re-analysed the 5' RACE reads in MiXCR, keeping a single row per CDR3 protein. This table holds just under 750,000 distinct CDR3 sequences, 20% to 25% found once. The sequenced material came from blood. The receptors originated from a man aged 70 or older in good health.

The J gene is TRBJ1-6, the V gene TRBV3-1; D gene ambiguous. The CDR3 extends over 15 amino acids. CDR1 and CDR2 from the germline V gene are LGHDT and YNNKEL (reference sequence). Trimming removed 8 bases at V and 0 bases at J, with 11 bases between. CDR3 nucleotides: TGTGCCAGCGACCCAGGAAACTCCTATAATTCACCCCTCCACTTT. Translation: CASDPGNSYNSPLHF.

Ten or more counts support this clonotype. The chain carries TRBV3-1 and TRBJ1-1, with TRBD1 matching 8 bases. The germline V gene encodes CDR1 LGHDT and CDR2 YNNKEL (reference sequence). The CDR3 runs to 14 residues. Trimming removed 4 bases from V and 1 base from J; junction bases left unmatched: 2. CDR3 sequence (DNA): TGTGCCAGCAGCCCCGACAGGGGGAACACTGAAGCTTTCTTT. As protein: CASSPDRGNTEAFF. The full variable domain, completed using reference TRBV3-1 and TRBJ1-1, is DTAVSQTPKYLVTQMGNDKSIKCEQNLGHDTMYWYKQDSKKFLKIMFSYNNKELIINETVPNRFSPKSPDKAHLNLHINSLELGDSAVYFCASSPDRGNTEAFFGQGTRLTVV.

This sequence joins TRBV4-2 and TRBJ1-4; D remains unclear. Trimming took off 0 bases at V and 8 bases at J, with 13 bases between the two ends. This CDR3 is built from 15 residues. Germline V CDR1 and CDR2: LGHNA, YNFKEQ. CDR3 DNA: TGTGCCAGCAGCCAAGAACCGGGCCCCCGGGAAAAACTGTTTTTT. This encodes CASSQEPGPREKLFF.

This clonotype has more than one count but fewer than ten. The rearrangement joins TRBV11-2 to TRBJ1-2, with no clear D. V was shortened by 5 bases and J by 2 bases, with 6 bases between the two germline ends. The germline V gene has CDR1 SGHAT and CDR2 FQNNGV. This CDR3 is 12 amino acids long. CDR3 DNA sequence: TGTGCCAGCAGCGAAGGGAACTATGGCTACACCTTC. It codes for CASSEGNYGYTF.

Notes on this clonotype: Mismatch with germline at one junction end may stem from a read error. The chain joins TRBV12-3 or TRBV12-4 to TRBJ1-1, with 7 bases identical to TRBD1. The CDR3 loop spans 13 amino acids. The CDR3 spells CASSLAGQVEAFF. The CDR3 nucleotides read TGTGCCAGCAGCTTAGCTGGACAGGTCGAAGCTTTCTTT.

The table lists this clonotype with a few counts. Given a much more abundant clone one base away, this may be a read error. The gene calls are TRBV7-2 and TRBJ1-3; D gene unclear. The V gene's germline CDR1 is SGHTA and CDR2 FQGNSA. This CDR3 contains 14 residues. V was shortened by 0 bases and J by 4 bases, with 7 bases between the two germline ends. This CDR3 reads CASSLAGFGNTIYF. In DNA, the CDR3 is TGTGCCAGCAGCTTAGCAGGGTTCGGAAACACCATATATTTT.

The chain is built from TRBV18 and TRBJ2-2, with D perhaps matching TRBD1 (6 bases). Trimming removed 4 bases from V and 2 bases from J, with 23 bases in between. Germline values: CDR1 KGHSH, CDR2 LQKENI. CDR3 length: 19 amino acids. The CDR3 protein is CASSHEQGVGGFNTGELFF. CDR3 bases: TGTGCCAGCTCACATGAACAGGGCGTCGGAGGATTTAACACCGGGGAGCTGTTTTTT.

This clonotype was observed many times. This chain connects TRBV20-1 to TRBJ2-1; TRBD2 agrees at 12 bases. The CDR3 has 14 amino acids. The V and J ends lost 6 bases and 7 bases, in that order; junction bases with no gene match: 7. CDR1 and CDR2 (germline): DFQATT, SNEGSKA (reference sequence). CDR3 amino acids: CSAERLAGVNEQFF. Here the CDR3 DNA reads TGCAGTGCCGAGCGACTAGCGGGAGTTAATGAGCAGTTCTTC.

The chain uses TRBV12-3 or TRBV12-4 and TRBJ2-5; D not resolved. With 6 bases removed from V and 5 bases from J, the gap between germline ends came to 7 bases. The length of the CDR3 is 11 residues. CDR3: CASRDRETQYF. As DNA, the CDR3 is TGTGCCAGCAGGGACCGGGAGACCCAGTACTTC.

The rearrangement links TRBV28 to TRBJ1-5; 9 nucleotides match TRBD1. Germline CDR1 reads MDHEN; CDR2 reads SYDVKM. V shed 6 bases, J shed 1 base, and the junction held 4 bases outside the gene matches. This CDR3 is built from 15 residues. For the CDR3, the DNA is TGTGCCAGCAGCCCGGACAGGGGAAGCAATCAGCCCCAGCATTTT. Its translation: CASSPDRGSNQPQHF.

The rearrangement links TRBV20-1 to TRBJ2-3; D is ambiguous. V was clipped by 0 bases and J by 2 bases, with 18 bases between them. This CDR3 comprises 17 residues. Germline CDR1 reads DFQATT; CDR2 reads SNEGSKA (reference sequence). CDR3 region: CSARDRATRLSTDTQYF. For the CDR3, the DNA is TGCAGTGCTAGAGATCGGGCGACCAGGCTATCCACAGATACGCAGTATTTT.

The V and J genes are TRBV7-9 and TRBJ2-3; D unresolved. V gave up 1 base and J gave up 4 bases, with 6 bases separating them. The CDR3 has 13 amino acids. Per germline, CDR1 SEHNR and CDR2 FQNEAQ (reference sequence). CDR3 sequence reads: CASSLVGSDTQYF. The CDR3 DNA sequence: TGTGCCAGCAGCTTAGTAGGCTCAGATACGCAGTATTTT.

There are a few counts of this clonotype. CDR3 in DNA: TGTGCCAGCAGCTTAGCGCAGGAAGCGAAGCAGTACTTC. It specifies CASSLAQEAKQYF. The rearrangement uses TRBV7-8 and TRBJ2-7; D unclear. This CDR3 contains 13 residues. V was pared by 0 bases and J by 8 bases, with 11 bases between. Germline assignment: CDR1 SGHVS and CDR2 FQNEAQ.